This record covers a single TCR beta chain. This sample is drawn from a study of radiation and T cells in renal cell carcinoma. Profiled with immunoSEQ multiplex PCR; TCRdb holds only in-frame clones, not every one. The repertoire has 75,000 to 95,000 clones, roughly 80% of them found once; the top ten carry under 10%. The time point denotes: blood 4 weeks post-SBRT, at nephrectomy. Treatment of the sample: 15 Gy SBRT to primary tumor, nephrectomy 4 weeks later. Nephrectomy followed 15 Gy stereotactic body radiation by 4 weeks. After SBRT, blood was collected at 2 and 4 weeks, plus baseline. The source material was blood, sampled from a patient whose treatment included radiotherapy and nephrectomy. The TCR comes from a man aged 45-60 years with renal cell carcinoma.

CDR3 bases: TGCAGTGCCGACCGGGACTATGGCTACACCTTC. Translation gives CSADRDYGYTF. This chain uses TRBV20-1 with TRBJ1-2; D remains ambiguous. Looked up from germline, CDR1 is DFQATT and CDR2 is SNEGSKA (reference sequence). V gave up 6 bases and J gave up 3 bases, with 8 bases separating them. This CDR3 comprises 11 residues.